These 8 T cell receptor beta chains originate from one sample sequenced in a study of technical replicates of blood from several donors (dated by TCRdb to 2016 to 2017). Library creation used the immunoSEQ multiplex PCR assay. Drawn from immuneACCESS, this table holds only the in-frame rearrangements with V and J called that TCRdb kept. Clones are partly lost; checked studies trace under half to an unresolved V gene and leave the rest unexplained. Present in this sample are around 79,000 clones, roughly 91% of which were seen just once. The leading ten clones occupy around 0.24% of the sample. The sequenced sample was T cells isolated from PBMCs. The receptors originated from a human donor in good health.

The chain combines TRBV6-5 with TRBJ1-2; D ambiguous. The V gene lost 0 bases and the J gene lost 0 bases, with 8 bases spanning the gap. The germline CDR1 and CDR2 sequences are MNHEY and SVGAGI. The CDR3 contains 15 residues. The CDR3 here is CASSYSLASNYGYTF. DNA of the CDR3: TGTGCCAGCAGTTACTCGTTGGCTTCTAACTATGGCTACACCTTC.

The chain carries TRBV4-1 and TRBJ1-2, with 7 bases fitting TRBD1. V trimming: 0 bases; J trimming: 2 bases; junction bases outside the gene matches: 9. Germline V gene data show CDR1 as MGHRA and CDR2 as YSYEKL. The CDR3 spans 17 residues. CDR3 sequence: CASSQEISGTVNYGYTF. The CDR3 nucleotides are TGCGCCAGCAGCCAAGAGATATCCGGGACAGTAAACTATGGCTACACCTTC.

This clone appeared a few times. The V and J genes are TRBV6-1 and TRBJ2-2; 8 positions agree with TRBD2. Germline CDR1 MNHNS, CDR2 SASEGT. J was trimmed by 6 bases and V by 6 bases; bases with no gene match: 9. The CDR3 runs 15 residues. CDR3 amino acids: CASSEPGGFPGELFF. DNA of the CDR3: TGTGCCAGCAGCGAGCCGGGGGGGTTTCCCGGGGAGCTGTTTTTT.

The chain joins TRBV29-1 to TRBJ1-2; D remains unclear. The germline V and J ends were trimmed by 4 bases and 1 base, with 10 bases remaining between them. Germline-derived CDR1 and CDR2 are SQVTM and ANQGSEA. The CDR3 consists of 13 residues. CDR3 coding DNA: TGCAGCGTTGTCCTCGCGGGTAACTATGGCTACACCTTC. Protein sequence: CSVVLAGNYGYTF.

The chain recombines TRBV14 with TRBJ1-2; possibly TRBD1 for D (5 bases). Deletions cut 2 bases from V and 8 bases from J, with 12 bases between. The V gene's germline CDR1 is SGHDN and CDR2 FVKESK. This CDR3 region has 13 residues. The CDR3 here is CASSQWTGGGYTF. The CDR3 bases are TGTGCCAGCAGCCAATGGACGGGGGGAGGCTACACCTTC.

The chain uses TRBV5-4 and TRBJ2-7, with 8 bases matching TRBD2. Looked up from germline, CDR1 is SGHNT and CDR2 is YYREEE (reference sequence). The CDR3 length is 15 residues. With V trimmed by 4 bases and J by 2 bases, 8 bases remained unmatched. CDR3 nucleotide sequence: TGTGCCAGCAGCCCAACTAGCGGTAATACCTACGAGCAGTACTTC. Translating gives CASSPTSGNTYEQYF. The full variable domain, completed using reference TRBV5-4 and TRBJ2-7, is ETGVTQSPTHLIKTRGQQVTLRCSSQSGHNTVSWYQQALGQGPQFIFQYYREEENGRGNFPPRFSGLQFPNYSSELNVNALELDDSALYLCASSPTSGNTYEQYFGPGTRLTVT.

This chain connects TRBV11-3 to TRBJ2-1; D might be TRBD2 (6 bases). The V and J ends lost 1 base and 10 bases respectively, with 14 bases between them. Germline V gene data show CDR1 as SGHNT and CDR2 as YENEEA. The CDR3 is 14 residues long. The CDR3 coding sequence is TGTGCCAGCAGCTTAGGGCCGGGAGAGAGGGAGCAGTTCTTC. Protein product: CASSLGPGEREQFF.

This clone has at least ten counts. The rearrangement uses TRBV30 and TRBJ1-2; tentatively, D is TRBD1 (5 bases). The CDR3 has 13 amino acids. Germline values: CDR1 GTSNPN, CDR2 SVGIG (reference sequence). Trimming took 4 bases from V and 5 from J, leaving 14 bases between them. The CDR3 spells CAWIGGVRYGYTF. The CDR3 coding sequence is TGTGCCTGGATCGGAGGGGTTCGATATGGCTACACCTTC.